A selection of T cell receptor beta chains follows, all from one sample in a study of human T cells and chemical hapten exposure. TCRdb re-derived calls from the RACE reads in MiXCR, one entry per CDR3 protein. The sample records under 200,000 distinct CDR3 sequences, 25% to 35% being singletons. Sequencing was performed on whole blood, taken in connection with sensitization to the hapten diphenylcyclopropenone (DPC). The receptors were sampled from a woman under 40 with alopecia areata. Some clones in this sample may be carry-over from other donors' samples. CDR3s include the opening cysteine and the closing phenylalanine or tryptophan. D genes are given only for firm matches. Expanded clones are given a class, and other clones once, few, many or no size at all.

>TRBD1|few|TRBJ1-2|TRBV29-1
CSVAFAGQGKNYGYTF
TGCAGCGTTGCATTTGCGGGACAGGGGAAAAACTATGGCTACACCTTC
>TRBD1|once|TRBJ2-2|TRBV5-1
CASSRTGANTGELFF
TGCGCCAGCAGCCGTACAGGGGCGAACACCGGGGAGCTGTTTTTT
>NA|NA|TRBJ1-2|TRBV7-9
CASSNSITNYGYTF
TGTGCCAGCAGCAACTCAATCACTAACTATGGCTACACCTTC
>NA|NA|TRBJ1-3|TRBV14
CASSQGRTPGRISGNTIYF
TGTGCCAGCAGCCAAGGTCGGACACCTGGACGGATCTCTGGAAACACCATATATTTT
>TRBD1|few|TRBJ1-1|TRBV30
CAWSLPGTVNTEAFF
TGTGCCTGGAGTTTACCAGGGACAGTGAACACTGAAGCTTTCTTT
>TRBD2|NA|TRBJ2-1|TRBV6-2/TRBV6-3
CASSYSGGARNEQFF
TGTGCCAGCAGTTATAGCGGGGGGGCCCGCAATGAGCAGTTCTTC
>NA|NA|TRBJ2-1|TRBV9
CASSVDGWNEQFF
TGTGCCAGCAGCGTAGACGGGTGGAACGAGCAGTTCTTC
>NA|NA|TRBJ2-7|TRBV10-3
CAISANSLYEQYF
TGTGCCATCAGTGCAAATAGCCTTTACGAGCAGTACTTC
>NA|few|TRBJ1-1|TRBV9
CASSVGAGSREAFF
TGTGCCAGCAGCGTAGGGGCAGGCTCTAGGGAAGCTTTCTTT
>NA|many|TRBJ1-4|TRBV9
CASSVLPGTQKLFF
TGTGCCAGCAGCGTCCTGCCCGGGACGCAAAAACTGTTTTTT
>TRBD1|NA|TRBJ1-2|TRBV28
CASSPPGQGALGGYTF
TGTGCCAGCAGCCCCCCGGGACAGGGGGCGTTGGGTGGCTACACCTTC
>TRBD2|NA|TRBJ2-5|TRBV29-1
CSAFGGGERETQYF
TGCAGCGCGTTCGGCGGGGGGGAAAGAGAGACCCAGTACTTC
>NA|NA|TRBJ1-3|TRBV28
CASRGTGNTIYF
TGTGCCAGCCGGGGGACTGGAAACACCATATATTTT
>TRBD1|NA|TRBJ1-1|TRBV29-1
CSVSTGAAEAFF
TGCAGCGTATCAACAGGGGCGGCTGAAGCTTTCTTT
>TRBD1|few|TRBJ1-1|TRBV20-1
CSARDGDRPVPF
TGCAGTGCTAGAGATGGGGACAGGCCCGTCCCATTT
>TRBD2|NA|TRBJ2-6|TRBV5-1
CASSRTGGDGANVLTF
TGCGCCAGCAGCCGAACTGGGGGGGACGGGGCCAACGTCCTGACTTTC
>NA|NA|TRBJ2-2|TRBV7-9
CAGSGELFF
TGTGCCGGCTCCGGGGAGCTGTTTTTT
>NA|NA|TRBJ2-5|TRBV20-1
CSARDSTSQETQYF
TGCAGTGCTAGAGATTCGACGTCACAAGAGACCCAGTACTTC
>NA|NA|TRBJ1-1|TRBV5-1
CASSLGQRNTEAFF
TGCGCCAGCAGCTTGGGACAACGGAACACTGAAGCTTTCTTT
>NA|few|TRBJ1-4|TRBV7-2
CASSSPSGEKLFF
TGTGCCAGCAGTTCCCCCTCTGGCGAAAAACTGTTTTTT
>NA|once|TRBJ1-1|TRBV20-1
CSALNGGTKEAFF
TGCAGTGCCCTGAACGGAGGAACAAAAGAAGCTTTCTTT
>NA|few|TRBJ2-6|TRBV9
CASSVGRGSGANVLTF
TGTGCCAGCAGCGTAGGTCGGGGCTCTGGGGCCAACGTCCTGACTTTC
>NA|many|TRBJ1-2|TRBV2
CASSLRDLYGYTF
TGTGCCAGCAGTCTCCGGGACCTCTATGGCTACACCTTC
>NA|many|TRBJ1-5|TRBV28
CASSLGTQPQHF
TGTGCCAGCAGTTTAGGTACGCAGCCCCAGCATTTT
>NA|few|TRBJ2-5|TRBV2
CASITGTIPQETQYF
TGTGCCAGCATAACCGGGACAATACCCCAAGAGACCCAGTACTTC